This TCR beta chain was sequenced in a study of identical twins. Germline V lookup: CDR1 MGHRA, CDR2 YSYEKL. V lost 1 base and J 0 bases, leaving 13 bases between the germline ends. This CDR3 comprises 17 residues. TCRdb analysed the 5' RACE reads with MiXCR anew, one entry per CDR3 protein. The sample carries about 340,000 distinct CDR3 sequences, about 12% recorded once. Separately, the same data were catalogued under a study of yellow fever vaccine responses in identical twins.

V and J are TRBV4-1 and TRBJ2-1; D is unclear. The source of this sequence is a woman aged 18 to 35 in good health. The source material was CD8+ T cells sorted from blood. Here the CDR3 reads CASSQAVRASSYNEQFF. The CDR3 nucleotides read TGCGCCAGCAGCCAAGCAGTACGGGCGAGCTCCTACAATGAGCAGTTCTTC.